The 24 T cell receptor beta chains below all came from one sample that was sequenced in a study of CD8+ T cells in alopecia areata. Treatment reported: oral pan-JAK inhibitor, 5-10 mg twice daily. RNA extraction was followed by reverse transcription into cDNA, which acted as the sequencing template. The data were produced by immunoSEQ multiplex PCR, yet TCRdb's version contains in-frame clones alone and is incomplete. The sample has 150,000 to 200,000 clones; roughly 60% are singletons. Material: CD4+ T cells sorted from blood, obtained at week 24, from a patient treated with tofacitinib. All receptors derive from a human donor with alopecia areata.

A single count supports this clone. As DNA, the CDR3 is TGCGCCAGCAGTCCCCTACAGGGTTCGACCTACGAGCAGTACTTC. It translates to CASSPLQGSTYEQYF. The V gene is TRBV5-1, the J gene TRBJ2-7; possible D gene TRBD1, 6 bases. Trimming took 5 bases from V and 2 from J, leaving 17 bases between them. Germline V gives CDR1 SGHRS, CDR2 YFSETQ. This CDR3 contains 15 residues.

This clone was seen a few times. The CDR3 DNA sequence: TGTGCCAGCTCACAGGCCAGGGACTCTGGGGCCAACGTCCTGACTTTC. This encodes CASSQARDSGANVLTF. This chain uses TRBV18 with TRBJ2-6, with D possibly TRBD1 on 5 matching bases. The V end was cut by 4 bases, the J end by 0 bases, with 10 bases between. Looked up from germline, CDR1 is KGHSH and CDR2 is LQKENI. CDR3 size: 16 residues.

This clone showed up just once. The genes are TRBV4-3 and TRBJ1-2; D is ambiguous. Germline V gene lookup returns CDR1 LGHNA and CDR2 YSLEER. V was cut by 0 bases and J by 3 bases, with 14 bases left in between. The CDR3 has 16 amino acids. The DNA for the CDR3 is TGCGCCAGCAGCCAAGATTTAGTCGGGCCTTACTATGGCTACACCTTC. It translates to CASSQDLVGPYYGYTF.

The V call is TRBV30, the J call TRBJ1-6; D perhaps matches TRBD1 (5 bases). V lost 8 bases, J lost 4 bases, and 18 bases lay in between. This CDR3 has 15 amino acids. The germline V gene has CDR1 GTSNPN and CDR2 SVGIG (reference sequence). The CDR3 DNA reads as TGTGCCCTAACGAGGGGACTCGGGTATAATTCACCCCTCCACTTT. Protein sequence: CALTRGLGYNSPLHF.

This clone was detected only a few times. J is TRBJ1-5 and V is TRBV7-3, with 9 bases identical to TRBD1. The CDR3 is 16 amino acids. V shed 2 bases, J shed 3 bases, and the junction held 5 bases outside the gene matches. Germline loops: CDR1 SGHTA, CDR2 FQGTGA. The CDR3 bases are TGTGCCAGCAGCTTAGATGGGACAGGGTTCAATCAGCCCCAGCATTTT. It specifies CASSLDGTGFNQPQHF.

Comments on this clone: Other DNA sequences of this sample code for an identical CDR3. The chain combines TRBV29-1 with TRBJ1-1; 7 positions agree with TRBD1. CDR3 length: 12 residues. The germline gives CDR1 SQVTM, CDR2 ANQGSEA. Germline trimming cut 6 bases from V and 1 base from J; bases unmatched to any gene: 2. The DNA of the CDR3 is TGCAGCGTGGGACAGACGAACACTGAAGCTTTCTTT. Translated, it gives CSVGQTNTEAFF.

This clone was counted a few times. The genes are TRBV23-1 and TRBJ1-4; tentatively, D is TRBD1 (5 bases). TRBV23-1 is an ORF; its function is uncertain. The length of the CDR3 is 17 residues. Trimming removed 0 bases from V and 1 base from J, with 12 bases in between. CDR3 sequence: CASSQSPQGRTNEKLFF. DNA of the CDR3: TGCGCCAGCAGTCAATCCCCTCAGGGACGAACTAATGAAAAACTGTTTTTT.

This clone appeared a single time. This chain uses TRBV6-5 with TRBJ2-7; D assignment may be TRBD1 or TRBD2 (5 bases each). The V gene's germline CDR1 is MNHEY and CDR2 SVGAGI. Trimming cost V 2 bases and J 3 bases, with 11 bases left between them. This CDR3 has 14 amino acids. CDR3 sequence: CASSYLPGSYEQYF. The DNA for the CDR3 is TGTGCCAGCAGTTACCTTCCAGGGAGCTACGAGCAGTACTTC.

The rearrangement joins TRBV25-1 to TRBJ1-3; 7 positions match TRBD1. V shed 6 bases and J 4 bases; nucleotides not matched to a gene: 3. This CDR3 is built from 13 residues. Germline V gene lookup returns CDR1 MGHDK and CDR2 SYGVNS. CDR3 sequence (DNA): TGTGCCAGCAGACAGGGGATGGGAAACACCATATATTTT. This translates into CASRQGMGNTIYF.

In this sample, this clone turned up a few times. The gene calls are TRBV7-3 and TRBJ2-2; 9 bases agree with TRBD1. From germline, CDR1 is SGHTA and CDR2 FQGTGA. There are 16 residues in the CDR3. The V segment lost 5 bases and the J segment 5 bases; nucleotides outside the gene matches: 9. This CDR3 is CASSLDRGTATGELFF. In nucleotides, the CDR3 is TGTGCCAGCAGCCTGGACAGGGGAACGGCGACCGGGGAGCTGTTTTTT.

V and J are TRBV30 and TRBJ1-2; possibly TRBD1 for D (5 bases). V was cut by 2 bases and J by 1 base, with 14 bases left in between. This CDR3 spans 15 amino acids. Germline-derived CDR1 and CDR2 are GTSNPN and SVGIG (reference sequence). The CDR3 region is CAWSTGTGFNYGYTF. The CDR3 nucleotides read TGTGCCTGGAGTACCGGGACCGGATTTAACTATGGCTACACCTTC.

The chain employs TRBV29-1 and TRBJ1-1, with a weak D call TRBD1 (5 bases). Trimming removed 6 bases from V and 5 bases from J, with 22 bases in between. The CDR3 is 15 residues long. Germline CDR1 SQVTM, CDR2 ANQGSEA. The CDR3 is CSVQRQPVSGTEAFF. The CDR3 nucleotides read TGCAGCGTACAGAGACAGCCCGTTAGCGGGACTGAAGCTTTCTTT.

The CDR3 region has the DNA TGCAGCGTTGTAAATAGACAGGACCTGAACACTGAAGCTTTCTTT. Translation: CSVVNRQDLNTEAFF. The chain is built from TRBV29-1 and TRBJ1-1; perhaps TRBD1 as D (6 bases). Germline V gene data show CDR1 as SQVTM and CDR2 as ANQGSEA. The CDR3 loop spans 15 amino acids. Trimming removed 4 bases from V and 0 bases from J, with 15 bases in between.

V is TRBV5-1 and J is TRBJ1-5; D call uncertain. This CDR3 is built from 15 residues. The germline gives CDR1 SGHRS, CDR2 YFSETQ. V lost 1 base, J lost 2 bases, and 10 bases lay in between. The CDR3 nucleotides are TGCGCCAGCAGCTTGTCCGGCCAGGGCAATCAGCCCCAGCATTTT. Translation gives CASSLSGQGNQPQHF.

This sequence joins TRBV9 and TRBJ1-2; D possibly corresponds to TRBD1 (5 bases). This CDR3 is built from 16 residues. V lost 0 bases and J 0 bases, leaving 12 bases between the germline ends. CDR1 and CDR2 (germline): SGDLS, YYNGEE. The CDR3, as DNA: TGTGCCAGCAGCGTAGGTGAAGGGGCCTCTAACTATGGCTACACCTTC. Its translation: CASSVGEGASNYGYTF.

V and J are TRBV2 and TRBJ1-2; possible D gene TRBD1, 5 bases. Deletions cut 8 bases from V and 7 bases from J, with 14 bases between. This CDR3 region has 12 residues. CDR1 and CDR2 from the germline V gene are SNHLY and FYNNEI. The DNA for the CDR3 is TGTGCCAGCCGCCAGGGCCCAGGTGGCTACACCTTC. Residues: CASRQGPGGYTF. Drawing the rest from reference TRBV2 and TRBJ1-2, the complete variable domain is EPEVTQTPSHQVTQMGQEVILRCVPISNHLYFYWYRQILGQKVEFLVSFYNNEISEKSEIFDDQFSVERPDGSNFTLKIRSTKLEDSAMYFCASRQGPGGYTFGSGTRLTVV.

The chain employs TRBV15 and TRBJ2-2, with 10 bases that match TRBD1. Unmatched junction bases numbered 10, after V lost 5 bases and J lost 7 bases. Germline CDR1 reads LNHNV; CDR2 reads YYDKDF (reference sequence). There are 16 residues in the CDR3. CDR3 protein: CATSPRDRGWGGELFF. The CDR3 nucleotides read TGTGCCACCAGCCCCCGGGACAGGGGATGGGGCGGGGAGCTGTTTTTT.

CDR3 in DNA: TGCAGCGTTGAAGGAGAGGGAAGGACAGATACGCAGTATTTT. It encodes CSVEGEGRTDTQYF. This chain joins TRBV29-1 and TRBJ2-3; D might be TRBD2 (5 bases). Deletions cut 1 base from V and 3 bases from J, with 11 bases between. Germline CDR1 and CDR2: SQVTM and ANQGSEA. The CDR3 contains 14 residues.

This chain connects TRBV4-1 to TRBJ2-4; D is uncertain. Germline assignment: CDR1 MGHRA and CDR2 YSYEKL. Deletions cut 3 bases from V and 6 bases from J, with 12 bases between. The CDR3 covers 14 residues. The CDR3 region is CASSHPGPVNIQYF. The DNA for the CDR3 is TGCGCCAGCAGCCATCCCGGGCCAGTAAACATTCAGTACTTC.

This sequence joins TRBV7-9 and TRBJ2-2, with TRBD2 matching over 7 bases. This CDR3 has 16 residues. Germline V gene lookup returns CDR1 SEHNR and CDR2 FQNEAQ (reference sequence). V lost 5 bases, J lost 3 bases, and 9 bases stayed unmatched. DNA for the CDR3: TGTGCCAGCAGCCTGACAGCGGGGACTTACACCGGGGAGCTGTTTTTT. Translation: CASSLTAGTYTGELFF. The full variable domain, its missing parts supplied by reference TRBV7-9 and TRBJ2-2, is DTGVSQNPRHKITKRGQNVTFRCDPISEHNRLYWYRQTLGQGPEFLTYFQNEAQLEKSRLLSDRFSAERPKGSFSTLEIQRTEQGDSAMYLCASSLTAGTYTGELFFGEGSRLTVL.

This clone has just a few counts. V usage is TRBV7-2 and J usage is TRBJ2-3; TRBD2 aligns across 7 bases. V gave up 2 bases and J gave up 11 bases; unmatched junction bases: 4. Germline values: CDR1 SGHTA, CDR2 FQGNSA. The CDR3 is made up of 12 amino acids. CDR3 nucleotide sequence: TGTGCCAGCAGCTTACCCTTAGCGGGGCAGTATTTT. Translated, it gives CASSLPLAGQYF.

The chain has TRBV29-1 and TRBJ1-5, with 9 bases that match TRBD1. Per the germline V gene, CDR1 is SQVTM and CDR2 is ANQGSEA. The length of the CDR3 is 15 residues. V was pared by 5 bases and J by 7 bases, with 12 bases of the junction left unmatched. DNA for the CDR3: TGCAGCGTTCAAATAGACAGGGGGTTTGGGCAGCCCCAGCATTTT. It is translated as CSVQIDRGFGQPQHF.

This rearrangement joins TRBV4-2 to TRBJ1-4, with D possibly TRBD1 on 6 matching bases. The CDR3 length is 15 residues. Trimming shortened V by 3 bases and J by 8 bases, and 16 bases separated the two germline ends. CDR1 and CDR2 from the germline V gene are LGHNA and YNFKEQ. The CDR3 spells CASSHSAQGGEKLFF. CDR3 nucleotides: TGTGCCAGCAGCCATTCAGCACAGGGAGGGGAAAAACTGTTTTTT.

The chain recombines TRBV6-5 with TRBJ2-7, with 9 bases matching TRBD1. This CDR3 region has 15 residues. With 6 bases clipped from V and 4 bases from J, the junction kept 10 bases outside the gene matches. The V gene's germline CDR1 is MNHEY and CDR2 SVGAGI. The CDR3 nucleotides read TGTGCCAGCAGCCACGCACAGGGGGCAATGTACGAGCAGTACTTC. This translates into CASSHAQGAMYEQYF.